These T cell receptor beta chains were read from a single sample in a study of PD-1 blockade in mismatch repair-deficient tumors. TCRdb's table, derived via immunoSEQ multiplex PCR, lists solely in-frame clones and lacks some. Of 70,000 to 95,000 clones listed, 80% to 90% are singletons. This specimen consisted of peripheral blood, obtained 44 weeks after starting pembrolizumab. Every receptor here comes from an adult with mismatch repair-deficient cancer. Each CDR3 is given with its conserved first and last residue. D genes are given only for firm matches. Clone size appears in some rows only: once, few, many, or a class for an expanded clone.

>TRBJ2-7|.|TRBV2|.|14
TGTGCCAGCAGTGAGGGCAGGCCAGCCTACGAGCAGTACTTC
CASSEGRPAYEQYF
>TRBJ1-1|.|TRBV6-5|.|15
TGTGCCAGCGGCCCTCTAGCGAGGTTGGACACTGAAGCTTTCTTT
CASGPLARLDTEAFF
>TRBJ2-3|.|TRBV19|.|12
TGTGCCAGTAGTGGGGGTTCAGATACGCAGTATTTT
CASSGGSDTQYF
>TRBJ1-2|once|TRBV19|TRBD1|14
TGTGCCAGTAGAGGGGGACAGAGGGGCCTTGGCTACACCTTC
CASRGGQRGLGYTF
>TRBJ2-3|.|TRBV6-1|.|11
TGTGCCAGCGGGTACACAGATACGCAGTATTTT
CASGYTDTQYF
>TRBJ1-2|.|TRBV5-1|.|14
TGCGCCAGCAGCTCTAACCGGGACCTCTATGGCTACACCTTC
CASSSNRDLYGYTF
>TRBJ1-3|.|TRBV30|.|13
TGTGCCTGGAGTACACAGGCTGGAAACACCATATATTTT
CAWSTQAGNTIYF
>TRBJ2-7|few|TRBV5-1|TRBD2|17
TGCGCCAGCAGCCCGGGGACTAGCGGGGATTTATTCTACGAGCAGTACTTC
CASSPGTSGDLFYEQYF
>TRBJ2-7|.|TRBV11-2|.|14
TGTGCCAGCAGCTTTGGGGGAGGGGGCTACGAGCAGTACTTC
CASSFGGGGYEQYF
>TRBJ2-1|.|TRBV9|.|16
TGTGCCAGCAGCGTAGAAGGGGCCAGCTCCTACAATGAGCAGTTCTTC
CASSVEGASSYNEQFF
>TRBJ2-7|.|TRBV7-2|.|19
TGTGCCAGCAGCTTAGCCCCCGAAAACAGGGAGAGGAGCTCCTACGAGCAGTACTTC
CASSLAPENRERSSYEQYF